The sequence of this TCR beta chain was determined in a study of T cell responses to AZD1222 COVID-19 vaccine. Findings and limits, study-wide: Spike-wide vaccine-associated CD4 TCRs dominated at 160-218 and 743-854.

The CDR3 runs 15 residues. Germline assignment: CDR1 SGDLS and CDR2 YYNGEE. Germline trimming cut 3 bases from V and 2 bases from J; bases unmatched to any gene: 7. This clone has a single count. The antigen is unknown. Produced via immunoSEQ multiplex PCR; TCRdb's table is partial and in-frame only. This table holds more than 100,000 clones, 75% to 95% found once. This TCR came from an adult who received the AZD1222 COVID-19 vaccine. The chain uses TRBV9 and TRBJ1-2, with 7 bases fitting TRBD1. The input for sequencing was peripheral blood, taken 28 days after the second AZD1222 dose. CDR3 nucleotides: TGTGCCAGCAGCGCTAGACAGGGAATAAACTATGGCTACACCTTC. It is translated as CASSARQGINYGYTF. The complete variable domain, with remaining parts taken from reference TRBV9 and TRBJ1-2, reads DSGVTQTPKHLITATGQRVTLRCSPRSGDLSVYWYQQSLDQGLQFLIQYYNGEERAKGNILERFSAQQFPDLHSELNLSSLELGDSALYFCASSARQGINYGYTFGSGTRLTVV.